Listed here are 11 T cell receptor beta chains from one sample, sequenced in a study of CD8+CD57+ T cells in acquired aplastic anemia. All sequencing subjects had displayed CD8+CD57+ cell expansion on flow cytometry. Profiling that covered TCR beta VDJ and CDR3 relied on genomic DNA as its template. TCRdb independently ran MiXCR on the reads; one entry per CDR3 protein. The sample carries over 250,000 distinct CDR3 sequences, roughly 53% recorded once. Sequencing was carried out using sorted CD4+, CD8+, or CD8+CD57+ T cells (not recorded which) from PBMCs. All receptors come from a human donor with aplastic anemia.

The chain has TRBV19 and TRBJ1-5; a weak D match, TRBD1 (5 bases). The CDR3 is 14 residues long. V shed 1 base and J shed 9 bases, with 13 bases lying between them. Germline CDR1 is LNHDA and CDR2 is SQIVND (reference sequence). CDR3: CASSIGDGVRPQHF. Here the CDR3 DNA reads TGTGCCAGTAGTATAGGGGACGGCGTACGGCCCCAGCATTTT.

The chain is built from TRBV19 and TRBJ2-7, with 9 bases lining up with TRBD1. The CDR3 runs to 14 residues. Germline CDR1 is LNHDA and CDR2 is SQIVND (reference sequence). With 6 bases clipped from V and 4 bases from J, the junction kept 7 bases outside the gene matches. CDR3 protein: CASRDRDREYEQYF. DNA of the CDR3: TGTGCCAGTAGGGACCGGGACAGGGAGTACGAGCAGTACTTC.

V and J are TRBV15 and TRBJ2-2, with 12 bases aligning to TRBD2. With V trimmed by 1 base and J by 6 bases, 9 bases remained unmatched. CDR3 size: 18 residues. Looked up from germline, CDR1 is LNHNV and CDR2 is YYDKDF (reference sequence). The CDR3 here is CATSRASGGAMGPGELFF. CDR3 bases: TGTGCCACCAGCAGAGCTAGCGGGGGGGCCATGGGTCCCGGGGAGCTGTTTTTT.

This clonotype was found many times. This rearrangement joins TRBV6-1 to TRBJ1-2; weak D call: TRBD1 (5 bases). V lost 4 bases and J 3 bases, leaving 15 bases between the germline ends. CDR3 length: 15 amino acids. The germline V gene has CDR1 MNHNS and CDR2 SASEGT. CDR3 protein: CASSVGQGAYYGYTF. In DNA, the CDR3 is TGTGCCAGCAGTGTCGGGCAGGGAGCTTACTATGGCTACACCTTC.

The chain carries TRBV7-9 and TRBJ2-6; TRBD1 aligns across 7 bases. The CDR3 has 17 residues. The junction had 10 bases not matched to a gene; V was cut back by 6 bases and J by 2 bases. Germline CDR1 reads SEHNR; CDR2 reads FQNEAQ (reference sequence). In DNA form, the CDR3 reads TGTGCCAGCAGTACAGGGGCCGAGGGACCTGGGGCCAACGTCCTGACTTTC. This encodes CASSTGAEGPGANVLTF.

In the case of this clonotype: A much larger clone differs from this one at a single base, so this may be a read error. This chain uses TRBV6-1 with TRBJ2-3; D not resolved. This CDR3 is 16 amino acids long. With 3 bases removed from V and 2 bases from J, the gap between germline ends came to 15 bases. From germline, CDR1 is MNHNS and CDR2 SASEGT. The CDR3 bases are TGTGCCAGCAGTGAGGGCCTAGTGGGTCCCACAGATACGCAGTATTTT. It yields the protein CASSEGLVGPTDTQYF.

This clonotype was seen many times. This chain connects TRBV2 to TRBJ2-7; D is possibly TRBD1 or TRBD2 (5 bases each). The CDR3 has 15 residues. Germline V CDR1 and CDR2: SNHLY, FYNNEI. Trimming took off 6 bases at V and 0 bases at J, with 15 bases between the two ends. In nucleotides, the CDR3 is TGTGCCAGCAGCCTCGGGGACCGTAGCTCCTACGAGCAGTACTTC. This sequence encodes CASSLGDRSSYEQYF.

Points on this clonotype: This likely comes from a read error, as the CDR3 has no conserved phenylalanine or tryptophan at its end. No DNA is shown, since the ends of the CDR3 on it are uncertain; the CDR3 is the one TCRdb lists. V usage is TRBV5-1 and J usage is TRBJ1-1; TRBD1 is taken as the D call from the table, unchecked against the DNA. CDR1 is SGHRS, CDR2 YFSETQ, per germline. The CDR3 length is 9 residues, termini included. Here the CDR3 reads CASSLEGDR.

This clonotype has ten or more counts. The rearrangement uses TRBV2 and TRBJ2-2; D call uncertain. The CDR3 runs 13 residues. Germline CDR1 SNHLY, CDR2 FYNNEI. With 7 bases removed from V and 1 base from J, the gap between germline ends came to 7 bases. The CDR3 loop is CASKTGNTGELFF. The CDR3 DNA reads TGTGCCAGCAAGACGGGGAACACCGGGGAGCTGTTTTTT.

CDR3 nucleotide sequence: TGCGCCAGCAGCCCCGGGGCGGTCTACAATGAGCAGTATTTT. Its protein is CASSPGAVYNEQYF. The rearrangement joins TRBV5-1 to TRBJ2-3; either TRBD1 or TRBD2 may supply D (5 bases each). Per germline, CDR1 SGHRS and CDR2 YFSETQ. This CDR3 has 14 residues. The V and J ends lost 4 bases and 11 bases respectively, with 20 bases between them. Using reference TRBV5-1 and TRBJ2-3 for the parts outside the CDR3, the full variable domain is KAGVTQTPRYLIKTRGQQVTLSCSPISGHRSVSWYQQTPGQGLQFLFEYFSETQRNKGNFPGRFSGRQFSNSRSEMNVSTLELGDSALYLCASSPGAVYNEQYFGPGTRLTVL.

The table lists this clonotype with a count of one. The chain carries TRBV14 and TRBJ2-1; D may match TRBD1 or TRBD2 (5 bases each). The V and J ends lost 4 bases and 16 bases respectively, with 17 bases between them. The CDR3 loop spans 12 amino acids. In germline, CDR1 is SGHDN, CDR2 FVKESK. The CDR3 reads CASSRGGRGRFF. The CDR3 DNA follows: TGTGCCAGCAGCCGAGGTGGAAGGGGACGATTCTTC.